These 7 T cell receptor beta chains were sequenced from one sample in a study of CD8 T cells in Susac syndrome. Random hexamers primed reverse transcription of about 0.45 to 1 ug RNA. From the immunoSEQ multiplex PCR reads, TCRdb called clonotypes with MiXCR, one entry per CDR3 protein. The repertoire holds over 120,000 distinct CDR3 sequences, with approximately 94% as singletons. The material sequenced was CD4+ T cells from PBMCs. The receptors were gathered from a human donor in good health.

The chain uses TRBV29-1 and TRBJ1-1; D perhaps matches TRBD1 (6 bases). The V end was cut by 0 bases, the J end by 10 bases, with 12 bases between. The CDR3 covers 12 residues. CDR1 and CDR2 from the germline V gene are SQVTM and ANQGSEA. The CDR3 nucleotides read TGCAGCGTTGAAGAGGGCGGGACAAGAGCTTTCTTT. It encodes CSVEEGGTRAFF.

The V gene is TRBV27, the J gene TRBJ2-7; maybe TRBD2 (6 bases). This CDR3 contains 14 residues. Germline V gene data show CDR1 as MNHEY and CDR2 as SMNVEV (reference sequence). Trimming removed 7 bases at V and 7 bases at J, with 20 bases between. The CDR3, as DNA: TGTGCCAGCAAGAGGTCGGGAGAAGGTGTGGAGCAGTACTTC. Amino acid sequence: CASKRSGEGVEQYF.

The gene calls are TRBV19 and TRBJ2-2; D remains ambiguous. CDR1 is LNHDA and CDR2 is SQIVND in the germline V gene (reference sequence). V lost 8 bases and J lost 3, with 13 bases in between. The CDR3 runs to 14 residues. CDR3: CASASEWDTGELFF. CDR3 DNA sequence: TGTGCCAGTGCTTCTGAGTGGGACACCGGGGAGCTGTTTTTT.

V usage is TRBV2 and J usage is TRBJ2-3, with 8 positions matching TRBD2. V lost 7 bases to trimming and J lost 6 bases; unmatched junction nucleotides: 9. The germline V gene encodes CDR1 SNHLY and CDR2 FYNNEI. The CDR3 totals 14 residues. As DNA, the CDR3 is TGTGCCAGCACTAGAACTAGCGGCCTGGATACGCAGTATTTT. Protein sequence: CASTRTSGLDTQYF. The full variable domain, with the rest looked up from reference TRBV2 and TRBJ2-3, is EPEVTQTPSHQVTQMGQEVILRCVPISNHLYFYWYRQILGQKVEFLVSFYNNEISEKSEIFDDQFSVERPDGSNFTLKIRSTKLEDSAMYFCASTRTSGLDTQYFGPGTRLTVL.

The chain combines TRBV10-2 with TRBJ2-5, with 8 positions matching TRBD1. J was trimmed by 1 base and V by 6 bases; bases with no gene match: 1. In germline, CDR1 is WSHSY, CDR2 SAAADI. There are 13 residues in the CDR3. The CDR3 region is CASRGTGQETQYF. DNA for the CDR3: TGCGCCAGCAGAGGGACAGGCCAAGAGACCCAGTACTTC.

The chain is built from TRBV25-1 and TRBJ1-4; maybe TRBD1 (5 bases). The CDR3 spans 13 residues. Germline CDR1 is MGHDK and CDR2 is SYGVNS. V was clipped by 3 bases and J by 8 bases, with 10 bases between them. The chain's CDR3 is CASSEQGSEKLFF. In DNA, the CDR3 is TGTGCCAGCAGTGAGCAGGGTTCGGAAAAACTGTTTTTT.

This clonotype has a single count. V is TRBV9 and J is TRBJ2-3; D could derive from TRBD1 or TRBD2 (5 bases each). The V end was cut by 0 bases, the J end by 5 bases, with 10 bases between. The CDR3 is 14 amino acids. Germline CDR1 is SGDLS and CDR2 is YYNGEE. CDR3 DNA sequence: TGTGCCAGCAGCGTAGCTACAGGAGGAGATACGCAGTATTTT. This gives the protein CASSVATGGDTQYF.